A selection of T cell receptor beta chains follows, all from one sample in a study of T cells of healthy individuals. MiXCR, run by TCRdb on the 5' RACE reads, gives a single entry per CDR3 protein. The sample lists tens of thousands of distinct CDR3 sequences, 15% to 20% occurring once. The source of these receptors is a human donor in good health. Each CDR3 is given with its conserved first and last residue. A D gene is named only where the DNA matches it firmly. Size values are once, few and many counts, or a class for expanded clones, and some rows have none.

V: TRBV3-1; D: .; J: TRBJ1-4; length: 14; size: .; DNA: TGTGCCAGCAGCCAAGCAGGGAGGAGTGAAAAACTGTTTTTT; CDR3: CASSQAGRSEKLFF
V: TRBV27; D: .; J: TRBJ1-6; length: 16; size: few; DNA: TGTGCCACCTGGGACCGCACAAGCTCCTATAATTCACCCCTCCACTTT; CDR3: CATWDRTSSYNSPLHF
V: TRBV27; D: TRBD1; J: TRBJ2-2; length: 15; size: .; DNA: TGTGCCAGCAGTTTATATACAGGGGGCTCCGGGGAGCTGTTTTTT; CDR3: CASSLYTGGSGELFF
V: TRBV12-3/TRBV12-4; D: .; J: TRBJ1-1; length: 14; size: few; DNA: TGTGCCAGCAGTTTAGACGGGCCGAACACTGAAGCTTTCTTT; CDR3: CASSLDGPNTEAFF
V: TRBV23-1; D: TRBD2; J: TRBJ2-3; length: 15; size: few; DNA: TGCGCCAGCCGACCGACTAGCGGGAGGACAGATACGCAGTATTTT; CDR3: CASRPTSGRTDTQYF
V: TRBV20-1; D: .; J: TRBJ1-5; length: 14; size: many; DNA: TGCAGTGCTAGAGATACACAGGGCAATCAGCCCCAGCATTTT; CDR3: CSARDTQGNQPQHF
V: TRBV27; D: TRBD2; J: TRBJ2-5; length: 13; size: many; DNA: TGTGCCAGCAGTTTGGTGCGGGGGGAGACCCAGTACTTC; CDR3: CASSLVRGETQYF
V: TRBV28; D: .; J: TRBJ2-1; length: 12; size: many; DNA: TGTGCCAGCCATAACGGGCTCAATGAGCAGTTCTTC; CDR3: CASHNGLNEQFF
V: TRBV4-1; D: .; J: TRBJ2-7; length: 16; size: many; DNA: TGCGCCAGCAGCCCTCCTCTTTCTGGAGCACCCTACGAGCAGTACTTC; CDR3: CASSPPLSGAPYEQYF
V: TRBV4-1; D: .; J: TRBJ2-5; length: 14; size: few; DNA: TGCGCCAGCAGCCGATCGGGGGACCAAGAGACCCAGTACTTC; CDR3: CASSRSGDQETQYF
V: TRBV20-1; D: .; J: TRBJ2-7; length: 15; size: many; DNA: TGCAGTGCTAGAGATTGGACCCTAGTTACTGACGAGCAGTACTTC; CDR3: CSARDWTLVTDEQYF
V: TRBV5-1; D: TRBD1; J: TRBJ2-2; length: 15; size: .; DNA: TGCGCCAGCAGCGACGACAGGGGCAACACCGGGGAGCTGTTTTTT; CDR3: CASSDDRGNTGELFF
V: TRBV30; D: .; J: TRBJ2-4; length: 13; size: many; DNA: TGTGCCTGGAGTCCAAGTGGTGCGGACATTCAGTACTTC; CDR3: CAWSPSGADIQYF
V: TRBV4-1; D: .; J: TRBJ2-7; length: 16; size: few; DNA: TGCGCCAGCAGCCAAGATTCCGAGATACCTGCCTACGAGCAGTACTTC; CDR3: CASSQDSEIPAYEQYF
V: TRBV5-1; D: TRBD1; J: TRBJ2-2; length: 15; size: few; DNA: TGCGCCAGCAGGTCGGGACAGGGGAACACCGGGGAGCTGTTTTTT; CDR3: CASRSGQGNTGELFF
V: TRBV3-1; D: .; J: TRBJ1-5; length: 16; size: many; DNA: TGTGCCAGCAGCCATGGGGACCGCCTTAGCAATCAGCCCCAGCATTTT; CDR3: CASSHGDRLSNQPQHF
V: TRBV7-9; D: TRBD1; J: TRBJ2-7; length: 15; size: few; DNA: TGTGCCAGCAGCCCCGACAGGGGAAAAACCTACGAGCAGTACTTC; CDR3: CASSPDRGKTYEQYF
V: TRBV20-1; D: TRBD1; J: TRBJ1-1; length: 14; size: .; DNA: TGCAGTGCTCGACGGACAGGATCAAACACTGAAGCTTTCTTT; CDR3: CSARRTGSNTEAFF
V: TRBV6-6; D: .; J: TRBJ2-7; length: 12; size: .; DNA: TGTGCCAGCAGGGGACGGATCTACGAGCAGTACTTC; CDR3: CASRGRIYEQYF
V: TRBV5-1; D: .; J: TRBJ1-1; length: 12; size: .; DNA: TGCGCCAGCAGCTCAAGGGGGGAAAAAGCTTTCTTT; CDR3: CASSSRGEKAFF
V: TRBV3-1; D: TRBD1; J: TRBJ1-6; length: 15; size: few; DNA: TGTGCCAGCAGCCACGGGACAGGGAGGGGTTCACCCCTCCACTTT; CDR3: CASSHGTGRGSPLHF
V: TRBV20-1; D: .; J: TRBJ1-4; length: 15; size: medium-sized; DNA: TGCAGTGCGCCGGGACCGCGGGCAACTAATGAAAAACTGTTTTTT; CDR3: CSAPGPRATNEKLFF
V: TRBV7-9; D: TRBD1; J: TRBJ2-7; length: 12; size: .; DNA: TGTGCCAGCAGCTTAGAGGGGGCCGAGCAGTACTTC; CDR3: CASSLEGAEQYF
V: TRBV2; D: TRBD1; J: TRBJ2-3; length: 15; size: many; DNA: TGTGCCAGCGGCCTGATCGAGGGGGCAACAGATACGCAGTATTTT; CDR3: CASGLIEGATDTQYF
V: TRBV27; D: .; J: TRBJ1-4; length: 15; size: many; DNA: TGTGCCAGCAAAGGGAGACTGACCGGTAATGAAAAACTGTTTTTT; CDR3: CASKGRLTGNEKLFF
V: TRBV7-8; D: TRBD2; J: TRBJ2-1; length: 18; size: many; DNA: TGTGCCAGCAGCGTTCGGACTAGCGGGAGGGGGGCCCCCAATGAGCAGTTCTTC; CDR3: CASSVRTSGRGAPNEQFF
V: TRBV7-9; D: TRBD1; J: TRBJ2-5; length: 14; size: many; DNA: TGTGCCAGCCAGGGGGTACGGTTTGGTGAGACCCAGTACTTC; CDR3: CASQGVRFGETQYF
V: TRBV6-2/TRBV6-3; D: .; J: TRBJ2-4; length: 18; size: .; DNA: TGTGCCAGCAGTTACCAGGGAATAGGGATCTTAGCCAAAAACATTCAGTACTTC; CDR3: CASSYQGIGILAKNIQYF
V: TRBV6-4; D: TRBD2; J: TRBJ2-1; length: 14; size: medium-sized; DNA: TGTGCCAGCAGTGACTCTAGCGGGAGCAATGAGCAGTTCTTC; CDR3: CASSDSSGSNEQFF
V: TRBV20-1; D: TRBD2; J: TRBJ2-3; length: 16; size: few; DNA: TGCAGTGTCAGTAGGGGAACTAGCGGGGGGGCAAATACGCAGTATTTT; CDR3: CSVSRGTSGGANTQYF
V: TRBV20-1; D: TRBD2; J: TRBJ2-7; length: 15; size: few; DNA: TGCAGTGCTAGAGAGCCAGCGGGAGGGACCTACGAGCAGTACTTC; CDR3: CSAREPAGGTYEQYF
V: TRBV10-3; D: .; J: TRBJ2-3; length: 15; size: few; DNA: TGTGCCATCAGCCAAGACTACACTAGCACAGATACGCAGTATTTT; CDR3: CAISQDYTSTDTQYF
V: TRBV29-1; D: .; J: TRBJ2-3; length: 14; size: many; DNA: TGCAGCGTTGAAGGGAGGGGGCGGACAGATACGCAGTATTTT; CDR3: CSVEGRGRTDTQYF
V: TRBV29-1; D: TRBD2; J: TRBJ2-1; length: 14; size: many; DNA: TGCAGCTCAAAGGGACTAGCGGGAGCGGGGGAGCAGTTCTTC; CDR3: CSSKGLAGAGEQFF
V: TRBV18; D: .; J: TRBJ1-4; length: 13; size: many; DNA: TGTGCCAGCTCACCAAGGGGGAATGAAAAACTGTTTTTT; CDR3: CASSPRGNEKLFF
V: TRBV7-2; D: .; J: TRBJ1-1; length: 18; size: .; DNA: TGTGCCAGCAGCTTAGCCCCCCGGGGGGGCGCCGGAGGGACTGAAGCTTTCTTT; CDR3: CASSLAPRGGAGGTEAFF
V: TRBV2; D: .; J: TRBJ2-5; length: 13; size: few; DNA: TGTGCCAGCACCCGGACTTTTCAAGAGACCCAGTACTTC; CDR3: CASTRTFQETQYF
V: TRBV20-1; D: .; J: TRBJ2-7; length: 13; size: many; DNA: TGCAGTGCTAGGGGGGCCCAAACCTACGAGCAGTACTTC; CDR3: CSARGAQTYEQYF
V: TRBV10-3; D: .; J: TRBJ2-5; length: 14; size: many; DNA: TGTGCCATCAGTGAGTCCCGCAGCCAAGAGACCCAGTACTTC; CDR3: CAISESRSQETQYF
V: TRBV28; D: .; J: TRBJ2-3; length: 14; size: .; DNA: TGTGCCAGCAGTCCGACAGGGAGGACAGATACGCAGTATTTT; CDR3: CASSPTGRTDTQYF
V: TRBV6-2/TRBV6-3; D: TRBD2; J: TRBJ2-3; length: 15; size: .; DNA: TGTGCCAGCAGTGGAGGACTAGCGAGTACAGATACGCAGTATTTT; CDR3: CASSGGLASTDTQYF
V: TRBV25-1; D: .; J: TRBJ1-6; length: 17; size: once; DNA: TGTGCCAGCAGTGATCGCACCCGGTTTGGGTCTAGTTCACCCCTCCACTTT; CDR3: CASSDRTRFGSSSPLHF
V: TRBV12-3/TRBV12-4; D: TRBD2; J: TRBJ2-1; length: 15; size: .; DNA: TGTGCCAGCAGTCCCTTAGCGGGGACTAGCAATGAGCAGTTCTTC; CDR3: CASSPLAGTSNEQFF
V: TRBV4-3; D: TRBD1; J: TRBJ1-1; length: 16; size: many; DNA: TGCGCCAGCAGCCAAAGTTTAAGGACAGGGGGCACTGAAGCTTTCTTT; CDR3: CASSQSLRTGGTEAFF
V: TRBV4-3; D: .; J: TRBJ2-6; length: 16; size: medium-sized; DNA: TGCGCCAGCAGCCAAGATGGGACGACCGGGGCCAACGTCCTGACTTTC; CDR3: CASSQDGTTGANVLTF
V: TRBV12-5; D: TRBD2; J: TRBJ2-1; length: 14; size: many; DNA: TGTGCTAGTGGTTTGGTAGCGGGGGACAATGAGCAGTTCTTC; CDR3: CASGLVAGDNEQFF
V: TRBV6-6; D: .; J: TRBJ2-3; length: 14; size: few; DNA: TGTGCCAGCAGTCCCAGACACGACACAGATACGCAGTATTTT; CDR3: CASSPRHDTDTQYF
V: TRBV27; D: .; J: TRBJ2-1; length: 14; size: many; DNA: TGTGCCAGCAGTTTGTATGGACTGAAGGATGAGCAGTTCTTC; CDR3: CASSLYGLKDEQFF
V: TRBV6-5; D: TRBD1; J: TRBJ1-1; length: 14; size: .; DNA: TGTGCCAGCAGTACGGGACAGCAGAGCACTGAAGCTTTCTTT; CDR3: CASSTGQQSTEAFF
V: TRBV2; D: TRBD1; J: TRBJ1-1; length: 12; size: many; DNA: TGTGCCAGCAGTGAGGACAGGGGTGCGGCTTTCTTT; CDR3: CASSEDRGAAFF
V: TRBV29-1; D: TRBD1; J: TRBJ2-1; length: 13; size: many; DNA: TGCAGCGTTGAGGGACAGGGAGGAGGTGAGCAGTTCTTC; CDR3: CSVEGQGGGEQFF
V: TRBV24-1; D: .; J: TRBJ1-5; length: 16; size: .; DNA: TGTGCCACCAGTGATTTAGAGGAGAACCCGGGGGGGCCCCAGCATTTT; CDR3: CATSDLEENPGGPQHF
V: TRBV28; D: .; J: TRBJ2-1; length: 17; size: once; DNA: TGTGCCCGCAGTTTCCCCGACCGGGTGGTCTCCTACAATGAGCAGTTCTTC; CDR3: CARSFPDRVVSYNEQFF
V: TRBV5-6; D: .; J: TRBJ2-7; length: 13; size: many; DNA: TGTGCCAGCAGCTTCTCACCGACCTACGAGCAGTACTTC; CDR3: CASSFSPTYEQYF
V: TRBV5-1; D: .; J: TRBJ2-3; length: 16; size: .; DNA: TGCGCCAGCAGCTTGGATAACAGGGTGGTCGCAGATACGCAGTATTTT; CDR3: CASSLDNRVVADTQYF